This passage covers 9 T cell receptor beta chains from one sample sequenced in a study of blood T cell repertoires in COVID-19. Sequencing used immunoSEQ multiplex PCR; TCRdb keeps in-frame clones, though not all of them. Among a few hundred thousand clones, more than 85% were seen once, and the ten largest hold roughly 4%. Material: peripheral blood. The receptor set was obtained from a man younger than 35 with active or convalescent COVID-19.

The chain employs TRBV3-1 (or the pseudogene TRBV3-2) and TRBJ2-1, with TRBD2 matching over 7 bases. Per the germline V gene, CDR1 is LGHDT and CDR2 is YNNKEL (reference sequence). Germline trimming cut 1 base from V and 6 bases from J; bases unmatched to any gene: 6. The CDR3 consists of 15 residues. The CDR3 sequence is CASSQGLADFNEQFF. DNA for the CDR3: TGTGCCAGCAGCCAAGGCCTAGCGGACTTCAATGAGCAGTTCTTC.

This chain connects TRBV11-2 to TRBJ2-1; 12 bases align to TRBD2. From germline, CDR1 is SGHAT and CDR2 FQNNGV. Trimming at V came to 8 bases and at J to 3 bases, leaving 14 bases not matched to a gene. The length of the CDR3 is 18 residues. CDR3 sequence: CASAPLSSGRAYYNEQFF. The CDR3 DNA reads TGTGCCAGCGCCCCACTATCTAGCGGGAGGGCCTACTACAATGAGCAGTTCTTC. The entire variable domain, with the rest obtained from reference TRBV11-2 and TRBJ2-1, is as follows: EAGVAQSPRYKIIEKRQSVAFWCNPISGHATLYWYQQILGQGPKLLIQFQNNGVVDDSQLPKDRFSAERLKGVDSTLKIQPAKLEDSAVYLCASAPLSSGRAYYNEQFFGPGTRLTVL.

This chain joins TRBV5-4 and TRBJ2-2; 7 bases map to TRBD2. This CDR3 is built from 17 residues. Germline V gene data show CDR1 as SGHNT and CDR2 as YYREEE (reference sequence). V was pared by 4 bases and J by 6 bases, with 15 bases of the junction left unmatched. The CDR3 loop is CASSPGGSGPPPGELFF. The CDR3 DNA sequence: TGTGCCAGCAGCCCGGGGGGTAGCGGGCCCCCCCCCGGGGAGCTGTTTTTT. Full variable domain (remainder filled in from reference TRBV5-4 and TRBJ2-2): ETGVTQSPTHLIKTRGQQVTLRCSSQSGHNTVSWYQQALGQGPQFIFQYYREEENGRGNFPPRFSGLQFPNYSSELNVNALELDDSALYLCASSPGGSGPPPGELFFGEGSRLTVL.

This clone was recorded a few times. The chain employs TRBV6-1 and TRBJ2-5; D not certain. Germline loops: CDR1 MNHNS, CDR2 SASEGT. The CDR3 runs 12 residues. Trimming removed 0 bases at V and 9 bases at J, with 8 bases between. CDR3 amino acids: CASSEARSSQYF. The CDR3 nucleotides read TGTGCCAGCAGTGAAGCGCGATCATCCCAGTACTTC.

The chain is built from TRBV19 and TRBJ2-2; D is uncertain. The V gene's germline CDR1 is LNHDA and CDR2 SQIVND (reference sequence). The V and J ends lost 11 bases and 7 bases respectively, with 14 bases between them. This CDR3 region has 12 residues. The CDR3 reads CAVARRNGELFF. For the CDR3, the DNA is TGTGCCGTAGCCCGGAGAAACGGGGAGCTGTTTTTT.

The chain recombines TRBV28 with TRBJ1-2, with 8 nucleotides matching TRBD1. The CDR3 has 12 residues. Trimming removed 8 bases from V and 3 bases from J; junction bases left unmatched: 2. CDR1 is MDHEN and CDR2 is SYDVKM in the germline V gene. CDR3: CASRTGHYGYTF. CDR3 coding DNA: TGTGCCAGCCGGACAGGGCACTATGGCTACACCTTC.

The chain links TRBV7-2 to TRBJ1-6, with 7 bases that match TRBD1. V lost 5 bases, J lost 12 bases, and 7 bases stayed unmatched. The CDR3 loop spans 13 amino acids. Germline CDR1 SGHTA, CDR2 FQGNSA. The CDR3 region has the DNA TGTGCCAGCAGCATCCGGACAGGACGACCCCTCCACTTT. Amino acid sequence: CASSIRTGRPLHF. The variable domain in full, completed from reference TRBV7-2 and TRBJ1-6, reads GAGVSQSPSNKVTEKGKDVELRCDPISGHTALYWYRQSLGQGLEFLIYFQGNSAPDKSGLPSDRFSAERTGGSVSTLTIQRTQQEDSAVYLCASSIRTGRPLHFGNGTRLTVT.

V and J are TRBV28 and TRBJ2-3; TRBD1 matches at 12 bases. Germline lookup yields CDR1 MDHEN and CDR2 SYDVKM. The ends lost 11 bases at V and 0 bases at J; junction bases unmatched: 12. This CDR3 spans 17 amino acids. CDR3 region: CASPERGQGASTDTQYF. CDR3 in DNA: TGTGCCTCCCCCGAGAGGGGACAGGGGGCTAGCACAGATACGCAGTATTTT.

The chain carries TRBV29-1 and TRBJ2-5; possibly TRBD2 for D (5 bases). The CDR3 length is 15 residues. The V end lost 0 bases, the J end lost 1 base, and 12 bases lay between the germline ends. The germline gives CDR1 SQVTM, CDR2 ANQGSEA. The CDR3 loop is CSVEESGVFQETQYF. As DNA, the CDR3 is TGCAGCGTTGAAGAAAGCGGAGTCTTCCAAGAGACCCAGTACTTC. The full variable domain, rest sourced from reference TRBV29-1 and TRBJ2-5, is SAVISQKPSRDICQRGTSLTIQCQVDSQVTMMFWYRQQPGQSLTLIATANQGSEATYESGFVIDKFPISRPNLTFSTLTVSNMSPEDSSIYLCSVEESGVFQETQYFGPGTRLLVL.